This T cell receptor beta chain was obtained from a study of T cell changes during pregnancy in multiple sclerosis. V gave up 4 bases and J gave up 2 bases; unmatched junction bases: 4. Germline V CDR1 and CDR2: SGHRS, YFSETQ. The CDR3 is made up of 14 amino acids. Sequencing used immunoSEQ multiplex PCR; TCRdb keeps in-frame clones, though not all of them. The sample shows about 48,000 clones, over 85% of them seen only once. V is TRBV5-1 and J is TRBJ2-5; 8 positions agree with TRBD2. Material: CD4+ T cells from peripheral blood mononuclear cells, obtained in the first trimester of pregnancy. This TCR came from a female donor with multiple sclerosis, enrolled in a pregnancy study. CDR3 region: CASSKSGSQETQYF. The CDR3 DNA sequence: TGCGCCAGCAGCAAGAGCGGGAGTCAAGAGACCCAGTACTTC.